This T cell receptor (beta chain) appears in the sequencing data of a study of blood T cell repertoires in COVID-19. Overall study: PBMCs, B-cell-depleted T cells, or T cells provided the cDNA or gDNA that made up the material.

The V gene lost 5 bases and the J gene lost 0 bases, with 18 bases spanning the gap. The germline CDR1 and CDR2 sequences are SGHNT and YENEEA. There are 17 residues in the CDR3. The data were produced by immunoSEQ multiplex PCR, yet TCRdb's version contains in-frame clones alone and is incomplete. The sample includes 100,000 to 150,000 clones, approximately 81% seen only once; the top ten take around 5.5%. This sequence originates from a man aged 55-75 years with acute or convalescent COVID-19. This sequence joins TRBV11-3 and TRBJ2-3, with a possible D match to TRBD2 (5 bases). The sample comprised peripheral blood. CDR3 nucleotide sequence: TGTGCCAGCAGCCCCCGTCAGGCTAGCAGAAGCACAGATACGCAGTATTTT. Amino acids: CASSPRQASRSTDTQYF. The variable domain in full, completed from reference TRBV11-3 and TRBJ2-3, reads EAGVVQSPRYKIIEKKQPVAFWCNPISGHNTLYWYLQNLGQGPELLIRYENEEAVDDSQLPKDRFSAERLKGVDSTLKIQPAELGDSAVYLCASSPRQASRSTDTQYFGPGTRLTVL.